The text below deals with one T cell receptor (beta chain). The sample is drawn from a study of follicular helper T cells after annual influenza vaccination. For the study at large: Blood was drawn on days 0, 7 and 28 after vaccination. Across the 2013-2014, 2014-2015 and 2015-2016 vaccination seasons, some subjects were resampled.

As to time point: 2015-2016 season, 7 days after influenza vaccination. Between about 40 and 100 mL of blood was drawn per time point. Sequencing was performed with immunoSEQ multiplex PCR; in TCRdb, only in-frame clones are kept and a portion is missing. The table shows over 8,000 clones, with over 80% occurring only once. Germline V gene sequence: CDR1 GTSNPN, CDR2 SVGIG (reference sequence). This CDR3 spans 13 amino acids. The V end was cut by 1 base, the J end by 7 bases, with 14 bases between. This chain joins TRBV30 and TRBJ2-7; the D gene is possibly TRBD1 (5 bases). The sequence was collected from an adult who received the influenza vaccine. Sample: CXCR5- memory CD4+ T cells sorted from blood, taken 7 days after influenza vaccination. CDR3 sequence: CAWSDWGVGEQYF. In nucleotides, the CDR3 is TGTGCCTGGAGTGACTGGGGCGTAGGGGAGCAGTACTTC. Full variable domain (remainder filled in from reference TRBV30 and TRBJ2-7): SQTIHQWPATLVQPVGSPLSLECTVEGTSNPNLYWYRQAAGRGLQLLFYSVGIGQISSEVPQNLSASRPQDRQFILSSKKLLLSDSGFYLCAWSDWGVGEQYFGPGTRLTVT.